The clone carrying this T cell receptor beta chain has at least ten counts. The antigen remains unidentified. These data are taken from a study of T-cell reconstitution after alpha-beta-depleted transplantation in children. General study findings and limits: Day-60 TCRbeta diversity that was high in some patients was derived from surviving recipient T cells and thymic progenitors. Where alpha-beta T cells came from about two months after transplant was reportedly several hundred expanded graft clones. T cells produced anew were the main source of T-cell counts and diversity one year after transplant.

CDR3 length: 13 amino acids. The trim removed 6 bases at V and 7 bases at J, leaving 5 bases unmatched. CDR1 SGHKS and CDR2 YYEKEE come from the germline V gene (reference sequence). This sample's TCRbeta library carried unique molecular identifier barcodes. TCRdb fed the PCR reads into MiXCR, producing one record per CDR3 protein. The sample has hundreds of thousands of distinct CDR3 sequences, approximately 8% seen once. Sequencing was performed on PBMCs, mostly from graft donor cells, taken 180 days after TCRalphabeta/CD19-depleted stem cell transplant. The chain recombines TRBV5-5 with TRBJ2-2; 8 bases fit TRBD1. This clonotype originated in a male patient between 10 and 17 years old who had a stem cell transplant for acute lymphoblastic leukemia, so the T cells may come from the graft donor. The CDR3: CASTNRGDGELFF. In nucleotides, the CDR3 is TGTGCCAGCACCAACAGGGGGGACGGGGAGCTGTTTTTT.